This TCR beta chain originates from a study of T cell responses to AZD1222 COVID-19 vaccine. The table lists this clone with a few counts. Germline CDR1 MNHEY, CDR2 SVGEGT. This CDR3 comprises 16 residues. Germline trimming cut 5 bases from V and 5 bases from J; bases unmatched to any gene: 5. The assay was immunoSEQ multiplex PCR, and TCRdb's table has in-frame clones only and misses some. The sample lists more than 80,000 clones, 75% to 90% occurring once. This TCR derives from an adult who received the AZD1222 COVID-19 vaccine. The starting material was peripheral blood, obtained 28 days after the second AZD1222 dose. V usage is TRBV6-2 or TRBV6-3 and J usage is TRBJ2-5; 16 nucleotides agree with TRBD2. The CDR3 DNA reads as TGTGCCAGCAGTCTGGGACTAGCGGGGGGGTCGGAGACCCAGTACTTC. Its protein product is CASSLGLAGGSETQYF.